These 8 T cell receptor beta chains originate from one sample sequenced in a study of blood T cells in healthy people across ages. Together with a sample-barcoded 5' primer, a J-beta primer mix was included in a second PCR lasting roughly 7 to 11 cycles. TCRdb re-called the 5' RACE reads through MiXCR, storing one row per CDR3 protein. The data hold 1.5 million to 2 million distinct CDR3 sequences, with about 28% observed a single time. The sequenced material came from blood. These receptors were taken from a woman under 40 in good health.

This clonotype was seen a single time. For the CDR3, the DNA is TGTGCCAGTAGTATACGTCTGAGTAATTCCCCCTACGAGCAGTACTTC. It codes for CASSIRLSNSPYEQYF. The chain has TRBV19 and TRBJ2-7; the D is unclear. Looked up from germline, CDR1 is LNHDA and CDR2 is SQIVND (reference sequence). V was trimmed by 2 bases and J by 2 bases, leaving 16 bases between them. CDR3 size: 16 residues.

This clonotype was detected ten times or more. V is TRBV15 and J is TRBJ2-4; D could derive from TRBD1 or TRBD2 (5 bases each). The CDR3 sequence is 15 residues long. V shed 0 bases and J shed 8 bases, with 14 bases lying between them. Germline V gene sequence: CDR1 LNHNV, CDR2 YYDKDF (reference sequence). DNA for the CDR3: TGTGCCACCAGCAGAGAGAGGGGTGACGGGTACATTCAGTACTTC. Residues: CATSRERGDGYIQYF.

This clonotype was counted at least ten times. The V and J genes are TRBV11-2 and TRBJ2-3; D is possibly TRBD1 or TRBD2 (6 bases each). This CDR3 contains 16 residues. CDR1 SGHAT and CDR2 FQNNGV come from the germline V gene. Trimming removed 4 bases from V and 4 bases from J, with 18 bases in between. The CDR3 DNA reads TGTGCCAGCAGCTCCCAGGGGCGGGGAGGCGCAGATACGCAGTATTTT. It translates to CASSSQGRGGADTQYF.

The J gene is TRBJ1-5, the V gene TRBV6-2 or TRBV6-3; D is perhaps TRBD1 (6 bases). In germline, CDR1 is MNHEY, CDR2 SVGEGT. The CDR3 spans 16 residues. V lost 5 bases and J 0 bases, leaving 14 bases between the germline ends. DNA of the CDR3: TGTGCCAGCAGTCGGGACATCGGGTATAGCAATCAGCCCCAGCATTTT. Translated: CASSRDIGYSNQPQHF.

The table lists this clonotype with a few counts. The rearrangement joins TRBV28 to TRBJ1-5; D ambiguous. CDR3 length equals 12 residues. V dropped 6 bases and J dropped 8 bases, with 11 bases sitting between them. Germline V CDR1 and CDR2: MDHEN, SYDVKM. In DNA, the CDR3 is TGTGCCAGCAGGCCGCCTTGGGAGCCCCAGCATTTT. This encodes CASRPPWEPQHF.

V is TRBV4-1 and J is TRBJ2-7; 9 bases align to TRBD2. The V segment lost 4 bases and the J segment 5 bases; nucleotides outside the gene matches: 15. Germline V gene sequence: CDR1 MGHRA, CDR2 YSYEKL. The CDR3 runs 17 residues. This chain's CDR3 is CASSRWSSGISGDEQYF. Written as DNA, the CDR3 is TGCGCCAGCAGCCGGTGGTCTAGCGGGATCTCCGGCGACGAGCAGTACTTC.

This clonotype was picked up many times. A much bigger clone sits one base away, suggesting this may be a read error. V gene TRBV4-1 combines with J gene TRBJ2-7, with 8 positions matching TRBD1. V was pared by 1 base and J by 2 bases, with 13 bases of the junction left unmatched. This CDR3 region has 18 residues. Germline CDR1 reads MGHRA; CDR2 reads YSYEKL. Here the CDR3 DNA reads TGCGCCAGCAGCCAAGTTCAACCCCGGGACAGGAGCACCTACGAGCAGTACTTC. This encodes CASSQVQPRDRSTYEQYF.

This clonotype appeared a few times. Its ends do not fully match the called genes, so a read error is possible. This rearrangement joins TRBV9 to TRBJ2-7; perhaps TRBD2 as D (5 bases). Per germline, CDR1 SGDLS and CDR2 YYNGEE. CDR3 length: 16 residues. As DNA, the CDR3 is TGTGCCGGCAGCGGCATAAACCGGGTCGCCGACGGGGAGCAGTACTTC. Encoded protein: CAGSGINRVADGEQYF. The whole variable domain, filled in from reference TRBV9 and TRBJ2-7, reads DSGVTQTPKHLITATGQRVTLRCSPRSGDLSVYWYQQSLDQGLQFLIQYYNGEERAKGNILERFSAQQFPDLHSELNLSSLELGDSALYFCAGSGINRVADGEQYFGPGTRLTVT.